A single sample is the source of the 24 T cell receptor beta chains below, sequenced in a study of T cell responses to AZD1222 COVID-19 vaccine. Sequencing was performed with immunoSEQ multiplex PCR; in TCRdb, only in-frame clones are kept and a portion is missing. The data show 77,000 or so clones, about 91% seen once. Material: peripheral blood, obtained on day 0 of MenACWY control vaccination. These receptors came from an adult in good health.

The chain has TRBV7-9 and TRBJ1-1; 10 nucleotides line up with TRBD1. V lost 7 bases to trimming and J lost 5 bases; unmatched junction nucleotides: 10. The germline V gene has CDR1 SEHNR and CDR2 FQNEAQ (reference sequence). The CDR3 totals 15 residues. The CDR3 is CASTPTGTGETEAFF. The DNA for the CDR3 is TGTGCCAGCACCCCGACAGGGACAGGGGAGACTGAAGCTTTCTTT.

The rearrangement joins TRBV28 to TRBJ2-7; 11 bases align to TRBD2. This CDR3 region has 14 residues. Germline values: CDR1 MDHEN, CDR2 SYDVKM. V lost 7 bases, J lost 3 bases, and 5 bases stayed unmatched. The CDR3 spells CASIGTSGYYEQYF. In DNA form, the CDR3 reads TGTGCCAGCATCGGGACTAGCGGATACTACGAGCAGTACTTC.

The chain combines TRBV27 with TRBJ1-5, with a weak D call TRBD1 (5 bases). The ends were cut back, 5 bases at V and 11 bases at J, with 13 bases in the middle. This CDR3 is built from 12 residues. The germline gives CDR1 MNHEY, CDR2 SMNVEV (reference sequence). The CDR3 DNA follows: TGTGCCAGCAGTCCCGGGGACTCAGCCCAGCATTTT. It yields the protein CASSPGDSAQHF.

The chain carries TRBV7-9 and TRBJ2-3; D is undetermined. Germline V gives CDR1 SEHNR, CDR2 FQNEAQ (reference sequence). The ends were cut back, 5 bases at V and 5 bases at J, with 14 bases in the middle. The CDR3 has 14 amino acids. The CDR3 nucleotides are TGTGCCAGCAGCCCCACCTTGGATCTAGATACGCAGTATTTT. As protein: CASSPTLDLDTQYF.

This sequence joins TRBV3-1 (or the pseudogene TRBV3-2) and TRBJ2-5; 9 positions agree with TRBD2. J gave up 5 bases and V 1 base, and 8 bases lay outside the gene matches. There are 16 residues in the CDR3. The germline CDR1 and CDR2 sequences are LGHDT and YNNKEL (reference sequence). The CDR3: CASSQGLAGAGETQYF. The CDR3 region has the DNA TGTGCCAGCAGCCAAGGATTAGCGGGGGCGGGGGAGACCCAGTACTTC.

V and J are TRBV3-1 (or the pseudogene TRBV3-2) and TRBJ1-5; D is possibly TRBD1 (5 bases). Germline V gene data show CDR1 as LGHDT and CDR2 as YNNKEL (reference sequence). Trimming shortened V by 1 base and J by 2 bases, and 9 bases separated the two germline ends. This CDR3 comprises 15 residues. The CDR3, as DNA: TGTGCCAGCAGCCAAGGAGGAGGGGGCAATCAGCCCCAGCATTTT. It codes for CASSQGGGGNQPQHF.

J is TRBJ2-1 and V is TRBV11-2; D uncertain. Germline V lookup: CDR1 SGHAT, CDR2 FQNNGV. Between the trimmed V and J ends, which lost 5 bases and 3 bases, there was a span of 11 bases. The CDR3 spans 14 residues. CDR3 in amino acids: CASSIYTSYNEQFF. The CDR3 DNA sequence: TGTGCCAGCAGCATCTATACCAGCTACAATGAGCAGTTCTTC.

The chain links TRBV7-2 to TRBJ2-1; 10 nucleotides match TRBD2. The CDR3 runs to 15 residues. Germline assignment: CDR1 SGHTA and CDR2 FQGNSA. V trimming: 5 bases; J trimming: 9 bases; junction bases outside the gene matches: 10. This CDR3 is CASSPQPGTSVEQFF. DNA for the CDR3: TGTGCCAGCAGCCCTCAGCCCGGGACTAGCGTTGAGCAGTTCTTC.

This chain uses TRBV2 with TRBJ2-7, with D maybe TRBD1 (5 bases). V was trimmed by 7 bases and J by 5 bases, leaving 15 bases between them. Germline values: CDR1 SNHLY, CDR2 FYNNEI. The CDR3 has 13 amino acids. The DNA of the CDR3 is TGTGCCAGCACACCCAGGGTGGATAACGAGCAGTACTTC. Translated, it gives CASTPRVDNEQYF. Together with reference TRBV2 and TRBJ2-7, the CDR3 gives the full variable domain: EPEVTQTPSHQVTQMGQEVILRCVPISNHLYFYWYRQILGQKVEFLVSFYNNEISEKSEIFDDQFSVERPDGSNFTLKIRSTKLEDSAMYFCASTPRVDNEQYFGPGTRLTVT.

V is TRBV29-1 and J is TRBJ1-2; no clear D. The V gene's germline CDR1 is SQVTM and CDR2 ANQGSEA. Trimming pared 3 bases from V and 8 bases from J, leaving 7 bases between. This CDR3 is built from 10 residues. This CDR3 is CSVDPPGYTF. CDR3 nucleotides: TGCAGCGTTGACCCTCCGGGCTACACCTTC.

The chain combines TRBV7-8 with TRBJ1-2; 8 nucleotides align to TRBD1. The junction had 9 bases not matched to a gene; V was cut back by 5 bases and J by 4 bases. This CDR3 comprises 15 residues. Germline assignment: CDR1 SGHVS and CDR2 FQNEAQ. CDR3 nucleotides: TGTGCCAGCAGCCCCTCCGTGGGACAGGTCTATGGCTACACCTTC. Residues: CASSPSVGQVYGYTF.

The chain recombines TRBV28 with TRBJ1-2, with 9 bases lining up with TRBD1. Trimming took 10 bases from V and 6 from J; bases not matched to a gene: 15. Germline assignment: CDR1 MDHEN and CDR2 SYDVKM. This CDR3 is built from 15 residues. The CDR3 DNA follows: TGTGCCATTAAAGGACAGGGGAACTCCCTAAATGGCTACACCTTC. Residues: CAIKGQGNSLNGYTF.

Written as DNA, the CDR3 is TGTGCCAGCAGCTTCTCTCCGGATACGCAGTATTTT. It translates to CASSFSPDTQYF. The J gene is TRBJ2-3, the V gene TRBV7-2; no firm D call. Germline lookup yields CDR1 SGHTA and CDR2 FQGNSA. Trimming pared 3 bases from V and 6 bases from J, leaving 7 bases between. This CDR3 spans 12 amino acids.

The rearrangement joins TRBV10-3 to TRBJ2-7, with TRBD2 matching over 12 bases. CDR3 length: 14 amino acids. The V and J ends lost 4 bases and 5 bases, in that order; junction bases with no gene match: 3. Germline CDR1 ENHRY, CDR2 SYGVKD. CDR3 sequence reads: CAISVGLAGNEQYF. In DNA, the CDR3 is TGTGCCATCAGTGTCGGACTAGCGGGAAACGAGCAGTACTTC.

CDR3 nucleotide sequence: TGTGCCAGTATGAGTCGGGACAGGGTATCGGATGAGCAGTTCTTC. Translating it yields CASMSRDRVSDEQFF. The chain couples TRBV19 to TRBJ2-1, with 9 bases fitting TRBD1. In germline, CDR1 is LNHDA, CDR2 SQIVND (reference sequence). This CDR3 has 15 amino acids. With V trimmed by 7 bases and J by 8 bases, 12 bases remained unmatched.

The chain is built from TRBV2 and TRBJ2-5, with 9 nucleotides matching TRBD1. Trimming took 4 bases from V and 5 from J; bases not matched to a gene: 14. Germline V lookup: CDR1 SNHLY, CDR2 FYNNEI. This CDR3 is built from 17 residues. The CDR3 loop reads CASSGGTGYGRGETQYF. CDR3 sequence (DNA): TGTGCCAGCAGTGGAGGGACAGGGTATGGCAGGGGGGAGACCCAGTACTTC.

The chain recombines TRBV10-3 with TRBJ2-1; the D call may be TRBD1 or TRBD2 (6 bases each). From germline, CDR1 is ENHRY and CDR2 SYGVKD. This CDR3 spans 16 amino acids. V was clipped by 6 bases and J by 0 bases, with 15 bases between them. The DNA for the CDR3 is TGTGCCATCAGGGACGAGGGGGGCCCCTCCTACAATGAGCAGTTCTTC. As protein: CAIRDEGGPSYNEQFF.

The chain carries TRBV5-8 and TRBJ1-4, with a possible D match to TRBD1 (6 bases). This CDR3 region has 15 residues. Germline values: CDR1 SGHTS, CDR2 YDEGEE. The V end was cut by 6 bases, the J end by 8 bases, with 20 bases between. This CDR3 is CASTHGAAGVEKLFF. DNA for the CDR3: TGTGCCAGCACCCATGGAGCGGCAGGGGTCGAAAAACTGTTTTTT.

This chain connects TRBV7-3 to TRBJ2-7; 9 bases match TRBD1. The CDR3 is 15 amino acids. Germline trimming cut 5 bases from V and 4 bases from J; bases unmatched to any gene: 9. Germline CDR1 reads SGHTA; CDR2 reads FQGTGA. The CDR3 reads CASSPGTGPLYEQYF. CDR3 bases: TGTGCCAGCAGCCCAGGGACAGGGCCCCTTTACGAGCAGTACTTC.

This sequence joins TRBV13 and TRBJ2-2; 8 nucleotides agree with TRBD2. The CDR3 loop spans 16 amino acids. The germline V gene encodes CDR1 PRHDT and CDR2 FYEKMQ (reference sequence). The ends lost 3 bases at V and 3 bases at J; junction bases unmatched: 6. DNA for the CDR3: TGTGCCAGCAGCTTTAGCGGGGCGGAATACACCGGGGAGCTGTTTTTT. It translates to CASSFSGAEYTGELFF.

DNA for the CDR3: TGTGCCTGGACCAGCGGGACTAGAGACACAGATACGCAGTATTTT. Encoded protein: CAWTSGTRDTDTQYF. V and J are TRBV30 and TRBJ2-3; 8 positions match TRBD2. Germline V gives CDR1 GTSNPN, CDR2 SVGIG (reference sequence). This CDR3 is 15 amino acids long. The ends lost 4 bases at V and 2 bases at J; junction bases unmatched: 8.

This chain joins TRBV6-6 and TRBJ1-6, with 7 positions matching TRBD1. The trim removed 6 bases at V and 6 bases at J, leaving 11 bases unmatched. The CDR3 consists of 16 residues. CDR1 is MNHNY, CDR2 SVGAGI, per germline (reference sequence). In nucleotides, the CDR3 is TGTGCCAGCAGGCAGGGGGGGGCGCGTGGTAATTCACCCCTCCACTTT. It specifies CASRQGGARGNSPLHF.

The chain recombines TRBV3-1 (or the pseudogene TRBV3-2) with TRBJ1-4; D perhaps matches TRBD1 (5 bases). V lost 2 bases, J lost 4 bases, and 8 bases lay in between. The germline V gene encodes CDR1 LGHDT and CDR2 YNNKEL (reference sequence). This CDR3 comprises 14 residues. The CDR3 sequence: CASSQRQINEKLFF. The CDR3 coding sequence is TGTGCCAGCAGCCAAAGACAGATTAATGAAAAACTGTTTTTT.

The genes are TRBV28 and TRBJ2-7; 7 nucleotides align to TRBD1. The CDR3 extends over 14 amino acids. Germline CDR1 is MDHEN and CDR2 is SYDVKM. After removal of 7 bases from V and 6 bases from J, the junction contained 12 bases not matched to a gene. CDR3 in DNA: TGTGCCAGCACAACTTACAGGGGTCCCCCCGAGCAGTACTTC. Translating gives CASTTYRGPPEQYF.